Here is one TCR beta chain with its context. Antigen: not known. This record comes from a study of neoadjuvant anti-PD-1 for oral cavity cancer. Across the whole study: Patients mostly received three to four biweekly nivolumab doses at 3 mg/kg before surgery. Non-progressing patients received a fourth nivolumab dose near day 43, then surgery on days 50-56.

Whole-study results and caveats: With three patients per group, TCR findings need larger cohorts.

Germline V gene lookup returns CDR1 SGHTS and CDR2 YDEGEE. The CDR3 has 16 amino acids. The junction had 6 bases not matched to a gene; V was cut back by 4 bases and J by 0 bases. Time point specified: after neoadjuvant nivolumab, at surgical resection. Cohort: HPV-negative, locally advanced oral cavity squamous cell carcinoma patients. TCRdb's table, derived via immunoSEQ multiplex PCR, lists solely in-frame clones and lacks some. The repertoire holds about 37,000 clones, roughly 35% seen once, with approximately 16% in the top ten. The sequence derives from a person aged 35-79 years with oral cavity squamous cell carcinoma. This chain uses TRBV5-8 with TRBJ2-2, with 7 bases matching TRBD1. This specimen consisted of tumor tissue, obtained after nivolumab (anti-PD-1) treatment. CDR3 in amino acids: CASSRGQTSNTGELFF. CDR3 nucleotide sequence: TGTGCCAGCAGCAGGGGACAGACATCGAACACCGGGGAGCTGTTTTTT.